A single sample is the source of the 2 T cell receptor beta chains below, sequenced in a study of T cells after yellow fever vaccination. TCRdb independently ran MiXCR on the 5' RACE reads; one entry per CDR3 protein. The sample shows around 400,000 distinct CDR3 sequences, around 10% of them seen only once. Source: PBMCs, taken on the day of the first yellow fever vaccination. Receptor source: a young man who received the YFV17D yellow fever vaccine.

The chain is built from TRBV27 and TRBJ1-5; D is possibly TRBD1 (5 bases). The CDR3 runs to 14 residues. Germline-derived CDR1 and CDR2 are MNHEY and SMNVEV (reference sequence). Trimming cost V 4 bases and J 3 bases, with 10 bases left between them. CDR3 sequence (DNA): TGTGCCAGCAGTTCAGGGACGGTCAATCAGCCCCAGCATTTT. The encoded protein is CASSSGTVNQPQHF.

This chain joins TRBV20-1 and TRBJ1-2; no definite D call. Between the trimmed V and J ends, which lost 6 bases and 8 bases, there was a span of 22 bases. CDR1 is DFQATT, CDR2 SNEGSKA, per germline (reference sequence). CDR3 size: 14 residues. In nucleotides, the CDR3 is TGCAGTGCCCCTGAACCTCGATACGGGGTAGGCTACACCTTC. It yields the protein CSAPEPRYGVGYTF.